What follows describes a single TCR beta chain. Its antigen has not been determined. Per-base quality was not reported, and no clone a single base away is much larger than it. The data were taken from a study of T cell responses to AZD1222 COVID-19 vaccine (dated by TCRdb to the early 2020s). Broadly, across the study: TCR sequencing covered 230 or so trial participants: 200 to 220 given two doses of AZD1222 and 26 given two doses of MenACWY control vaccine. Trial participants were enrolled by age into subgroups of 18-55, 56-69 and 70-plus years, and around 150, 29 and 61 TCR-sequenced participants, respectively, were included in these subgroups.

CDR1 and CDR2 are drawn from the germline V gene: SGHTS, YDEGEE. Here V drops 1 base and J drops 0 bases, and the junction holds 2 bases not matched to any gene. The CDR3 runs 16 amino acids, cysteine and phenylalanine included. The sequence is cut down to CDR3 DNA, 48 bases in frame from base 1. The time point tag for this specimen amounts to: about 28 days (+/-7) after the second vaccine dose. AZD1222 recipients given second doses at about 4 weeks or at about 12 weeks were pooled, since spike-specific TCR depth and breadth were not found to differ between the two schedules. The vaccinee samples were drawn from two UK trials, COV001 and COV002, one of which was a single-blind randomized controlled phase 2/3 trial testing AZD1222 (ChAdOx1 nCoV-19) in healthy adults. For TCRbeta chain sequencing, PBMC samples were collected from trial participants at day 0 and at day 28 after the second dose. What the study reported, not specific to this receptor: CD4 TCRs associated with the vaccine covered the entire spike protein, and the dominant responses were in regions 160-218 and 743-854. Reportedly, close to half of the unique spike-specific TCRs recognized epitopes lying outside the regions that are mutated in the B.1.351 and B.1.1.7 variants. Because no day 14 peak-response samples were available, repertoires were characterized only after the peak T cell response. The 56-69-year group was small, and its depth increase did not reach significance, likely because of low power. Participants were mostly white British and included more females than males, and it was suggested by the authors that clonal diversity may have been underestimated. Spike-specific TCR breadth and depth rose significantly after two AZD1222 doses compared with day 0 and with MenACWY recipients. Conclusions about previously exposed vaccinees were limited because only six or seven AZD1222 recipients were SARS-CoV-2 seropositive at baseline.

The CDR3 regions of human TCRbeta chains were analyzed by immunosequencing. As for the original processing: Repertoire TCRs were checked for matches against a reference library of SARS-CoV-2-specific TCRs that had been generated using the MIRA antigen-specificity platform. Breadth meant the fraction of unique TCRs that were SARS-CoV-2-associated, whereas depth meant the fraction of total T cells that were SARS-CoV-2-associated. Each spike-specific TCR was assigned to its reactive spike region and to a CD4 or CD8 class using the MIRA data. Log10-transformed breadth and depth values were compared by one-way ANOVA with Sidak's multiple comparisons tests. TCRdb provides this immuneACCESS table in a form limited to in-frame rearrangements. Some clones are lacking; in checked studies, under half of them reflect an unresolved V gene, and why the rest are absent is not known. That table gives V, J and clone size, and the DNA gave D and trimming. The sample table holds around 78,000 clones, of which 90% were seen once. The ten largest account for about 3% of the sample.

The chain joins TRBV5-8 to TRBJ2-3; 10 middle bases align to TRBD1. The receptor comes from an adult who received the AZD1222 COVID-19 vaccine. The specimen comprised peripheral blood, sampled 28 days after the second AZD1222 dose. The encoded CDR3 is CASSLWGQGSTDTQYF. The nucleotides read TGTGCCAGCAGCTTGTGGGGACAGGGGAGCACAGATACGCAGTATTTT.